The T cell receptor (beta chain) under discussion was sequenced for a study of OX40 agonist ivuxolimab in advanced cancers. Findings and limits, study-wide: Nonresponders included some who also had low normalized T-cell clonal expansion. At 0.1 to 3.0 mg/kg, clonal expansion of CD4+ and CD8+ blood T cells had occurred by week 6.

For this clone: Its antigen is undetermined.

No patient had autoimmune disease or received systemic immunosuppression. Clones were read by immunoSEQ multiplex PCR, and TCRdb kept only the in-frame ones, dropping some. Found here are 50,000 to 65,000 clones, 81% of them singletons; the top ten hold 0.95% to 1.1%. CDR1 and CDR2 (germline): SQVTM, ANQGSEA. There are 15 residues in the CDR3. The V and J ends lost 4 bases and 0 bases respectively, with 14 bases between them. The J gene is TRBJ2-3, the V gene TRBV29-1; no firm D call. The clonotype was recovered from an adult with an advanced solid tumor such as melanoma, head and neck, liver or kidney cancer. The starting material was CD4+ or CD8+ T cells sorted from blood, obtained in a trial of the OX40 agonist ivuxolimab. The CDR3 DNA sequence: TGCAGCGTTGTTCCGGCGGCCTCTAGCACAGATACGCAGTATTTT. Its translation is CSVVPAASSTDTQYF.